The 9 T cell receptor beta chains listed next were all sequenced from one sample in a study of blood T cell repertoires in COVID-19. Sequencing used immunoSEQ multiplex PCR; TCRdb keeps in-frame clones, though not all of them. The sample lists approximately 49,000 clones, over 80% occurring once. The sequenced sample was peripheral blood. Receptors originate from a man aged 50 or older with acute or convalescent COVID-19.

This rearrangement joins TRBV6-5 to TRBJ2-1; tentative D call: TRBD1 (7 bases). The CDR3 extends over 14 amino acids. Germline V lookup: CDR1 MNHEY, CDR2 SVGAGI. V lost 7 bases and J 3 bases, leaving 13 bases between the germline ends. CDR3 amino acids: CASKGAGSYNEQFF. The CDR3 DNA reads as TGTGCCAGCAAGGGGGCGGGGAGCTACAATGAGCAGTTCTTC.

V and J are TRBV3-1 (or the pseudogene TRBV3-2) and TRBJ2-7; 7 bases align to TRBD1. The ends lost 4 bases at V and 7 bases at J; junction bases unmatched: 7. This CDR3 has 13 residues. Germline V gene sequence: CDR1 LGHDT, CDR2 YNNKEL (reference sequence). The CDR3 DNA follows: TGTGCCAGCAGCCCCTCGGAGACAGGGGAGCAGTACTTC. It encodes CASSPSETGEQYF.

This clone came up once. The genes are TRBV30 and TRBJ1-1; possible D gene TRBD1, 5 bases. Germline V gene sequence: CDR1 GTSNPN, CDR2 SVGIG (reference sequence). Trimming pared 1 base from V and 11 bases from J, leaving 11 bases between. The CDR3 totals 11 residues. Here the CDR3 DNA reads TGTGCCTGGAGTGGGGGGGGAGACGCTTTCTTT. Protein: CAWSGGGDAFF.

This clone has just a few counts. V is TRBV28 and J is TRBJ2-5, with D perhaps matching TRBD1 (6 bases). The CDR3 loop spans 16 amino acids. Germline CDR1 and CDR2: MDHEN and SYDVKM. V was shortened by 4 bases and J by 4 bases, with 19 bases between the two germline ends. The CDR3 spells CASSSRRQATVETQYF. Here the CDR3 DNA reads TGTGCCAGCAGTTCCCGAAGACAGGCCACTGTAGAGACCCAGTACTTC.

The V and J genes are TRBV28 and TRBJ2-3; a possible D gene is TRBD1 (6 bases). The CDR3 is made up of 15 amino acids. With 7 bases removed from V and 3 bases from J, the gap between germline ends came to 17 bases. Germline CDR1 and CDR2: MDHEN and SYDVKM. The chain's CDR3 is CASIETTGRTDTQYF. In DNA form, the CDR3 reads TGTGCCAGCATTGAAACGACAGGAAGAACAGATACGCAGTATTTT.

The chain is built from TRBV6-5 and TRBJ2-5, with TRBD2 identical over 8 bases. With V trimmed by 7 bases and J by 1 base, 8 bases remained unmatched. From germline, CDR1 is MNHEY and CDR2 SVGAGI. This CDR3 has 15 amino acids. The CDR3 nucleotides read TGTGCCAGCAAAAGGAACCGGGGGGGCCAAGAGACCCAGTACTTC. Protein product: CASKRNRGGQETQYF.

The genes are TRBV23-1 and TRBJ2-1; TRBD1 is a possible D gene (6 bases). TRBV23-1 is an ORF; its function is uncertain. The CDR3 contains 17 residues. The V end lost 3 bases, the J end lost 4 bases, and 19 bases lay between the germline ends. CDR3 sequence (DNA): TGCGCCAGCAGTCAGAGGAGGTGGTCAGGGGCGTACAATGAGCAGTTCTTC. Encoded protein: CASSQRRWSGAYNEQFF.

This chain connects TRBV12-5 to TRBJ2-7; tentative D call: TRBD1 (5 bases). This CDR3 contains 13 residues. Trimming took 3 bases from V and 3 from J, leaving 9 bases between them. Germline values: CDR1 LGHNT, CDR2 FRNRAP. The CDR3 here is CASGFDSYYEQYF. The CDR3 region has the DNA TGTGCTAGTGGTTTTGACAGTTACTACGAGCAGTACTTC.

This clone appeared a single time. The chain couples TRBV6-6 to TRBJ1-3; TRBD1 matches at 7 bases. Trimming at V came to 5 bases and at J to 1 base, leaving 8 bases not matched to a gene. CDR1 is MNHNY and CDR2 is SVGAGI in the germline V gene (reference sequence). The CDR3 contains 16 residues. The CDR3 DNA sequence: TGTGCCAGCAGTCGAGGACAGGTTGGGTCTGGAAACACCATATATTTT. It translates to CASSRGQVGSGNTIYF.